Shown below are 20 T cell receptor beta chains from a single sample sequenced in a study of Tregs in tolerant kidney transplant recipients. The table came from immunoSEQ multiplex PCR; TCRdb's copy has only in-frame clones and leaves some out. The table has around 230,000 clones, roughly four fifths seen once; the top ten hold 0.64%. Sequenced: CD4+ T cells from blood. These receptors were obtained from a human donor in good health.

This chain links TRBV7-2 with TRBJ1-2, with 8 bases fitting TRBD1. V dropped 4 bases and J dropped 7; count of bases not matched to a gene: 5. The germline gives CDR1 SGHTA, CDR2 FQGNSA. The CDR3 sequence is 13 residues long. CDR3 sequence reads: CASSSRTGTGYTF. The CDR3 nucleotides read TGTGCCAGCAGCTCCCGGACAGGGACTGGCTACACCTTC.

The chain uses TRBV29-1 and TRBJ1-1, with D unresolved. Trimming took 1 base from V and 1 from J, leaving 13 bases between them. From germline, CDR1 is SQVTM and CDR2 ANQGSEA. CDR3 length: 15 residues. CDR3: CSVEGRAGGNTEAFF. In DNA, the CDR3 is TGCAGCGTTGAAGGTCGAGCTGGTGGGAACACTGAAGCTTTCTTT.

The V call is TRBV30, the J call TRBJ2-3; tentative D call: TRBD2 (5 bases). V was clipped by 3 bases and J by 8 bases, with 12 bases between them. The CDR3 contains 12 residues. Germline V gene sequence: CDR1 GTSNPN, CDR2 SVGIG (reference sequence). DNA for the CDR3: TGTGCCTGGAGCCCGACCGGAGGTACGCAGTATTTT. Its translation is CAWSPTGGTQYF.

This clone showed up just a few times. This rearrangement joins TRBV4-2 to TRBJ2-7; D unresolved. The germline CDR1 and CDR2 sequences are LGHNA and YNFKEQ. CDR3 size: 15 residues. V lost 4 bases, J lost 0 bases, and 13 bases lay in between. CDR3 bases: TGTGCCAGCAGCCCGGGTGGCGGAAGCTCCTACGAGCAGTACTTC. It encodes CASSPGGGSSYEQYF.

This clone is a singleton in its sample. Germline and junction disagree at one end, which may indicate a read error. The chain employs TRBV4-1 and TRBJ1-2; D unresolved. The CDR3 runs to 14 residues. The germline V gene has CDR1 MGHRA and CDR2 YSYEKL. CDR3 in amino acids: CASSQDRVNYDYTF. DNA for the CDR3: TGCGCCAGCAGCCAAGATCGAGTTAACTATGACTACACCTTC.

The chain uses TRBV27 and TRBJ1-2, with D possibly being TRBD1 (6 bases). Deletions cut 5 bases from V and 8 bases from J, with 15 bases between. The CDR3 consists of 13 residues. The germline CDR1 and CDR2 sequences are MNHEY and SMNVEV (reference sequence). CDR3 amino acids: CASSLGGVGGYTF. CDR3 bases: TGTGCCAGCAGTCTAGGGGGTGTCGGGGGCTACACCTTC.

V and J are TRBV5-1 and TRBJ2-1; D is possibly TRBD1 (6 bases). Trimming shortened V by 4 bases and J by 0 bases, and 11 bases separated the two germline ends. There are 15 residues in the CDR3. Germline lookup yields CDR1 SGHRS and CDR2 YFSETQ. The CDR3 nucleotides read TGCGCCAGCAGCCCGGACAGCAGCTCCTACAATGAGCAGTTCTTC. Amino acid sequence: CASSPDSSSYNEQFF.

V gene TRBV7-8 combines with J gene TRBJ1-1; D uncertain. Trimming took off 1 base at V and 1 base at J, with 10 bases between the two ends. This CDR3 has 15 amino acids. Germline loops: CDR1 SGHVS, CDR2 FQNEAQ. The CDR3 loop reads CASSLGRAKNTEAFF. Here the CDR3 DNA reads TGTGCCAGCAGCTTAGGTCGGGCCAAGAACACTGAAGCTTTCTTT. The full variable domain, in which reference TRBV7-8 and TRBJ1-1 provide the parts outside the CDR3, is GAGVSQSPRYKVAKRGQDVALRCDPISGHVSLFWYQQALGQGPEFLTYFQNEAQLDKSGLPSDRFFAERPEGSVSTLKIQRTQQEDSAVYLCASSLGRAKNTEAFFGQGTRLTVV.

There are a few counts of this clone. The chain links TRBV7-9 to TRBJ1-1, with D hard to call. The CDR3 has 12 residues. Germline CDR1 is SEHNR and CDR2 is FQNEAQ (reference sequence). V lost 1 base and J lost 7, with 7 bases in between. CDR3 nucleotides: TGTGCCAGCAGCTTAGGGGCTGGTGAAGCTTTCTTT. Its translation: CASSLGAGEAFF.

The chain recombines TRBV29-1 with TRBJ1-1, with 8 bases that match TRBD1. CDR3 length: 13 amino acids. Germline lookup yields CDR1 SQVTM and CDR2 ANQGSEA. After removal of 7 bases from V and 1 base from J, the junction contained 5 bases not matched to a gene. In DNA form, the CDR3 reads TGCAGCGCCCCGGGACAGGCGAACACTGAAGCTTTCTTT. It encodes CSAPGQANTEAFF.

This chain connects TRBV9 to TRBJ1-1; unclear D gene. Germline CDR1 is SGDLS and CDR2 is YYNGEE. Trimming took off 3 bases at V and 7 bases at J, with 10 bases between the two ends. The CDR3 runs 12 residues. In nucleotides, the CDR3 is TGTGCCAGCAGCGCGTCGGTAGGTGAAGCTTTCTTT. Translation: CASSASVGEAFF.

The chain employs TRBV28 and TRBJ1-1; 9 positions agree with TRBD1. Germline V gives CDR1 MDHEN, CDR2 SYDVKM. This CDR3 has 14 residues. The V gene end was trimmed by 4 bases and the J gene end by 3 bases; junction bases not matched to a gene: 3. The DNA of the CDR3 is TGTGCCAGCAGTTCTACAGGGGGCTACACTGAAGCTTTCTTT. It codes for CASSSTGGYTEAFF.

The gene calls are TRBV6-6 and TRBJ2-2; D might be TRBD2 (5 bases). V was shortened by 6 bases and J by 4 bases, with 18 bases between the two germline ends. This CDR3 is 16 amino acids long. Germline CDR1 is MNHNY and CDR2 is SVGAGI (reference sequence). The chain's CDR3 is CASSYLDYPTTGELFF. The CDR3 region has the DNA TGTGCCAGCAGCTACCTTGACTACCCAACCACCGGGGAGCTGTTTTTT.

The chain links TRBV6-5 to TRBJ2-1; D may be TRBD2 (6 bases). V was shortened by 2 bases and J by 4 bases, with 12 bases between the two germline ends. Germline V gene data show CDR1 as MNHEY and CDR2 as SVGAGI. The CDR3 sequence is 15 residues long. The CDR3 sequence: CASSYRDSKYNEQFF. For the CDR3, the DNA is TGTGCCAGCAGTTACCGGGACTCGAAGTACAATGAGCAGTTCTTC.

The CDR3 bases are TGTGCCAGCAGCTTGGGCGGGACCAACTCCTACAATGAGCAGTTCTTC. Protein: CASSLGGTNSYNEQFF. The gene calls are TRBV5-8 and TRBJ2-1; possibly TRBD2 for D (6 bases). Trimming shortened V by 0 bases and J by 0 bases, and 10 bases separated the two germline ends. Germline V gene data show CDR1 as SGHTS and CDR2 as YDEGEE. This CDR3 region has 16 residues.

The V and J genes are TRBV7-2 and TRBJ2-1, with 13 nucleotides matching TRBD2. Trimming at V came to 6 bases and at J to 8 bases, leaving 7 bases not matched to a gene. Germline V gene data show CDR1 as SGHTA and CDR2 as FQGNSA. The CDR3 consists of 15 residues. CDR3 bases: TGTGCCAGCAGGCTACTAGCGGGAGGGACCCATGAGCAGTTCTTC. Its protein is CASRLLAGGTHEQFF.

The V gene is TRBV30, the J gene TRBJ1-4; 10 nucleotides line up with TRBD1. Germline trimming cut 2 bases from V and 7 bases from J; bases unmatched to any gene: 7. The CDR3 sequence is 15 residues long. Per the germline V gene, CDR1 is GTSNPN and CDR2 is SVGIG (reference sequence). CDR3 coding DNA: TGTGCCTGGAGTACGCCGGGACAGGGGTCTGAAAAACTGTTTTTT. This sequence encodes CAWSTPGQGSEKLFF.

About this clone: Germline is not matched at one junction end, which may reflect a read error. V is TRBV6-5 and J is TRBJ2-4; 11 bases align to TRBD2. The CDR3 length is 11 residues. Germline CDR1 and CDR2: MNHEY and SVGAGI. The CDR3 DNA follows: TGTGCCAGCAGGGGGACTAGCGGTGATAACTTC. Residues: CASRGTSGDNF.

J is TRBJ1-5 and V is TRBV19; D gene ambiguous. This CDR3 contains 15 residues. Germline CDR1 LNHDA, CDR2 SQIVND (reference sequence). V dropped 2 bases and J dropped 4 bases, with 12 bases sitting between them. The CDR3: CASSISGQSNQPQHF. As DNA, the CDR3 is TGTGCCAGTAGTATAAGCGGTCAGTCAAATCAGCCCCAGCATTTT.

The CDR3 nucleotides are TGTGCCAGCAGTTCCGGGACAGGGACGGGTCAGCCCCAGCATTTT. Its protein is CASSSGTGTGQPQHF. The chain is built from TRBV5-8 and TRBJ1-5; 9 bases map to TRBD1. CDR1 is SGHTS and CDR2 is YDEGEE in the germline V gene. The CDR3 totals 15 residues. V shed 5 bases and J 6 bases; nucleotides not matched to a gene: 9.